The next 15 T cell receptor beta chains were all read from a single sample in a study of blood T cell repertoires in COVID-19. The data were produced by immunoSEQ multiplex PCR, yet TCRdb's version contains in-frame clones alone and is incomplete. The table lists approximately 100,000 clones, roughly 80% of them singletons, with 4.4% in the top ten. The sample comprised peripheral blood. The receptors shown here come from a man in his fifties or sixties with acute or convalescent COVID-19.

The genes are TRBV10-3 and TRBJ1-2; 11 positions agree with TRBD1. The CDR3 is 15 amino acids. J gave up 7 bases and V 4 bases, and 8 bases lay outside the gene matches. CDR1 ENHRY and CDR2 SYGVKD come from the germline V gene. The CDR3 here is CAISGGQGGYAGYTF. CDR3 nucleotide sequence: TGTGCCATCAGTGGGGGACAGGGGGGATATGCTGGCTACACCTTC.

V gene TRBV27 combines with J gene TRBJ1-6; D is uncertain. This CDR3 is built from 16 residues. CDR1 MNHEY and CDR2 SMNVEV come from the germline V gene (reference sequence). Trimming removed 2 bases from V and 7 bases from J, with 15 bases in between. The CDR3 loop is CASSLSWATPNSPLHF. CDR3 in DNA: TGTGCCAGCAGTTTAAGTTGGGCCACCCCCAATTCACCCCTCCACTTT.

The V gene is TRBV16, the J gene TRBJ1-1; D ambiguous. Per the germline V gene, CDR1 is KGHSY and CDR2 is FQNENV. V lost 4 bases and J lost 5, with 14 bases in between. The CDR3 is made up of 14 amino acids. The CDR3 DNA sequence: TGTGCCAGCAGCCTATCTGGAGGTTTTACTGAAGCTTTCTTT. The encoded protein is CASSLSGGFTEAFF.

V and J are TRBV3-1 (or the pseudogene TRBV3-2) and TRBJ1-6; 7 bases agree with TRBD1. Germline CDR1 and CDR2: LGHDT and YNNKEL (reference sequence). V gave up 4 bases and J gave up 6 bases; unmatched junction bases: 6. The CDR3 is 15 amino acids. The CDR3 DNA sequence: TGTGCCAGCAGCCTGGGACAGCTGATTAATTCACCCCTCCACTTT. This gives the protein CASSLGQLINSPLHF.

This chain links TRBV3-1 (or the pseudogene TRBV3-2) with TRBJ1-1; 8 bases map to TRBD1. The V gene end was trimmed by 1 base and the J gene end by 4 bases; junction bases not matched to a gene: 5. The CDR3 spans 15 residues. Per the germline V gene, CDR1 is LGHDT and CDR2 is YNNKEL (reference sequence). CDR3 loop: CASSQALQGGTEAFF. The CDR3 region has the DNA TGTGCCAGCAGCCAAGCACTACAGGGGGGCACTGAAGCTTTCTTT.

The V gene is TRBV7-2, the J gene TRBJ1-1, with D perhaps matching TRBD1 (6 bases). This CDR3 has 15 residues. Per the germline V gene, CDR1 is SGHTA and CDR2 is FQGNSA. V lost 3 bases and J lost 0, with 11 bases in between. CDR3 sequence (DNA): TGTGCCAGCAGCTTTGGGGGCTTCATGAACACTGAAGCTTTCTTT. This sequence encodes CASSFGGFMNTEAFF. The full variable domain, its missing parts supplied by reference TRBV7-2 and TRBJ1-1, is GAGVSQSPSNKVTEKGKDVELRCDPISGHTALYWYRQSLGQGLEFLIYFQGNSAPDKSGLPSDRFSAERTGGSVSTLTIQRTQQEDSAVYLCASSFGGFMNTEAFFGQGTRLTVV.

V and J are TRBV10-2 and TRBJ2-1; TRBD2 matches 12 bases. From germline, CDR1 is WSHSY and CDR2 SAAADI. The CDR3 covers 16 residues. Germline trimming cut 8 bases from V and 5 bases from J; bases unmatched to any gene: 10. The chain's CDR3 is CASSSSGGVKHNEQFF. CDR3 nucleotide sequence: TGCGCCAGCTCGTCTAGCGGGGGGGTGAAACACAATGAGCAGTTCTTC.

The chain uses TRBV7-9 and TRBJ2-1; TRBD2 aligns across 10 bases. This CDR3 region has 15 residues. Germline CDR1 and CDR2: SEHNR and FQNEAQ (reference sequence). J lost 5 bases, V lost 5 bases, and 6 bases had no gene match. CDR3 bases: TGTGCCAGCAGCGGCGGGACTAGCGCCGACAATGAGCAGTTCTTC. This gives the protein CASSGGTSADNEQFF.

The chain is built from TRBV5-5 and TRBJ1-3, with D uncertain. V was cut by 0 bases and J by 4 bases, with 20 bases left in between. The germline V gene has CDR1 SGHKS and CDR2 YYEKEE (reference sequence). This CDR3 region has 18 residues. Here the CDR3 reads CASSLGSVNYTSGNTIYF. CDR3 sequence (DNA): TGTGCCAGCAGCTTGGGAAGCGTGAACTATACGTCCGGAAACACCATATATTTT.

The CDR3 loop is CASSLDGGSTDTQYF. The DNA of the CDR3 is TGTGCCAGCAGCTTAGACGGGGGAAGCACAGATACGCAGTATTTT. The chain joins TRBV11-3 to TRBJ2-3, with D possibly TRBD2 on 6 matching bases. The germline V gene has CDR1 SGHNT and CDR2 YENEEA. CDR3 length: 15 residues. The V end lost 0 bases, the J end lost 0 bases, and 7 bases lay between the germline ends.

This clone has only one observation. V usage is TRBV29-1 and J usage is TRBJ1-1; 8 bases fit TRBD1. The CDR3 spans 12 residues. V lost 6 bases and J lost 7; bases outside the gene matches: 7. Germline V gene data show CDR1 as SQVTM and CDR2 as ANQGSEA. CDR3 residues: CSVAGGVDEAFF. The DNA of the CDR3 is TGCAGCGTGGCAGGGGGCGTGGATGAAGCTTTCTTT.

The chain has TRBV6-1 and TRBJ2-7; 12 nucleotides agree with TRBD1. Trimming at V came to 3 bases and at J to 7 bases, leaving 7 bases not matched to a gene. Germline V gene data show CDR1 as MNHNS and CDR2 as SASEGT. The CDR3 spans 15 residues. The CDR3 reads CASSDGGQGAGEQYF. CDR3 bases: TGTGCCAGCAGTGACGGGGGACAGGGGGCGGGGGAGCAGTACTTC.

This clone was detected only once. This rearrangement joins TRBV11-2 to TRBJ2-6, with TRBD1 matching 8 bases. This CDR3 is built from 17 residues. Germline loops: CDR1 SGHAT, CDR2 FQNNGV. Trimming at V came to 2 bases and at J to 0 bases, leaving 3 bases not matched to a gene. This CDR3 is CASSLTGGYSGANVLTF. The DNA of the CDR3 is TGTGCCAGCAGCTTAACAGGGGGTTACTCTGGGGCCAACGTCCTGACTTTC.

This clone has just a few counts. V and J are TRBV6-1 and TRBJ1-6; 7 bases line up with TRBD1. Germline CDR1 MNHNS, CDR2 SASEGT. The CDR3 loop spans 15 amino acids. With V trimmed by 2 bases and J by 7 bases, 5 bases remained unmatched. Here the CDR3 DNA reads TGTGCCAGCAGTGAAACGACAGGGTTGAATTCACCCCTCCACTTT. Its translation is CASSETTGLNSPLHF.

The CDR3 DNA is TGTGCCAGCAGCTTAGTTACTGGCGGCCCCTACGAGCAGTACTTC. Its translation: CASSLVTGGPYEQYF. The chain has TRBV11-3 and TRBJ2-7; D remains ambiguous. The CDR3 has 15 residues. Trimming shortened V by 1 base and J by 2 bases, and 12 bases separated the two germline ends. The germline V gene has CDR1 SGHNT and CDR2 YENEEA.